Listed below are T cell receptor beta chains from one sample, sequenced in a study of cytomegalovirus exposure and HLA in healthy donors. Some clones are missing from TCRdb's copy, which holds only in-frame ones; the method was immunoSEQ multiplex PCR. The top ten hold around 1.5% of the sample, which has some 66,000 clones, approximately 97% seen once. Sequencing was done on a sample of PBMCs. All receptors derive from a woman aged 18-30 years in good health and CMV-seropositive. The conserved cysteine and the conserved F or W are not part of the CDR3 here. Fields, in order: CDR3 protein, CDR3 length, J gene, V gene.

cdr3_aa: AWSPRTSPYNEQF
cdr3_length: 13
j_call: TRBJ2-1
v_call: TRBV30

cdr3_aa: ASSLGRGDSGANVLT
cdr3_length: 15
j_call: TRBJ2-6
v_call: TRBV13

cdr3_aa: ASSLLGGNEQF
cdr3_length: 11
j_call: TRBJ2-1
v_call: TRBV6-1

cdr3_aa: ASSLAGQYHEQY
cdr3_length: 12
j_call: TRBJ2-7
v_call: TRBV7-6

cdr3_aa: ASSPLGIAYNEQF
cdr3_length: 13
j_call: TRBJ2-1
v_call: TRBV7-8

cdr3_aa: ASTPDRGVSTEAF
cdr3_length: 13
j_call: TRBJ1-1
v_call: TRBV6-6

cdr3_aa: ASTGQGAIGEQF
cdr3_length: 12
j_call: TRBJ2-1
v_call: TRBV19

cdr3_aa: ASSPTVNTGELF
cdr3_length: 12
j_call: TRBJ2-2
v_call: TRBV6-5

cdr3_aa: ASSESGRAVEQY
cdr3_length: 12
j_call: .
v_call: TRBV6-5

cdr3_aa: ASSIGGQISNQPQH
cdr3_length: 14
j_call: TRBJ1-5
v_call: TRBV19

cdr3_aa: ASSLGQGASGNTIY
cdr3_length: 14
j_call: TRBJ1-3
v_call: TRBV5-6

cdr3_aa: ASSPEQGGSNQPQH
cdr3_length: 14
j_call: TRBJ1-5
v_call: TRBV28

cdr3_aa: ASTGDNYGYT
cdr3_length: 10
j_call: TRBJ1-2
v_call: TRBV6-5

cdr3_aa: ASSLGGLRGNTIY
cdr3_length: 13
j_call: TRBJ1-3
v_call: TRBV27

cdr3_aa: ASSSQDRVYEQY
cdr3_length: 12
j_call: TRBJ2-7
v_call: TRBV5-1

cdr3_aa: ASSYADRPEAF
cdr3_length: 11
j_call: TRBJ1-1
v_call: TRBV6-5

cdr3_aa: ASRRTGVSYEQY
cdr3_length: 12
j_call: TRBJ2-7
v_call: TRBV6-1

cdr3_aa: ASREGTEPSNQPQH
cdr3_length: 14
j_call: TRBJ1-5
v_call: TRBV5-1

cdr3_aa: ATPDRGGLAF
cdr3_length: 10
j_call: TRBJ1-1
v_call: TRBV6-1

cdr3_aa: ASSQGTSGMETQY
cdr3_length: 13
j_call: TRBJ2-5
v_call: TRBV7-3

cdr3_aa: ASRLAGGGDTQY
cdr3_length: 12
j_call: TRBJ2-3
v_call: TRBV6-1

cdr3_aa: ASSQMPGELF
cdr3_length: 10
j_call: TRBJ2-2
v_call: TRBV7-3

cdr3_aa: ASSAGTGRRVYGYT
cdr3_length: 14
j_call: TRBJ1-2
v_call: TRBV2

cdr3_aa: ASSLGTGLYNEQF
cdr3_length: 13
j_call: TRBJ2-1
v_call: TRBV7-8

cdr3_aa: ASSLPSRDSEQY
cdr3_length: 12
j_call: TRBJ2-7
v_call: TRBV11-2

cdr3_aa: ASSAPGLADSYEQY
cdr3_length: 14
j_call: TRBJ2-7
v_call: TRBV7-9

cdr3_aa: ASSPTSFQETQY
cdr3_length: 12
j_call: TRBJ2-5
v_call: TRBV14

cdr3_aa: ATSRDLASGSADTQY
cdr3_length: 15
j_call: TRBJ2-3
v_call: TRBV15

cdr3_aa: ASSSRAGSNQPQH
cdr3_length: 13
j_call: TRBJ1-5
v_call: TRBV4-2

cdr3_aa: ASSESVSYEQY
cdr3_length: 11
j_call: TRBJ2-7
v_call: TRBV6-1

cdr3_aa: ASSLSGRNYGYT
cdr3_length: 12
j_call: TRBJ1-2
v_call: TRBV28

cdr3_aa: ASTLGGRIDEQY
cdr3_length: 12
j_call: TRBJ2-7
v_call: TRBV28

cdr3_aa: ASRRTHNEQF
cdr3_length: 10
j_call: TRBJ2-1
v_call: TRBV6-5

cdr3_aa: AWSSPRVGSEKLF
cdr3_length: 13
j_call: TRBJ1-4
v_call: TRBV30

cdr3_aa: ASSRTGIHQPQH
cdr3_length: 12
j_call: TRBJ1-5
v_call: TRBV28

cdr3_aa: ASSPGAAGTEAF
cdr3_length: 12
j_call: TRBJ1-1
v_call: TRBV14

cdr3_aa: ASSRPRIPYEQY
cdr3_length: 12
j_call: TRBJ2-7
v_call: TRBV7-8

cdr3_aa: ASSLVASGDNEQF
cdr3_length: 13
j_call: TRBJ2-1
v_call: TRBV5-1

cdr3_aa: ATTGQGYEQY
cdr3_length: 10
j_call: TRBJ2-7
v_call: TRBV2

cdr3_aa: ASREGGSYEQY
cdr3_length: 11
j_call: TRBJ2-7
v_call: TRBV25-1

cdr3_aa: ASSFTGQKYNEQF
cdr3_length: 13
j_call: TRBJ2-1
v_call: TRBV7-9

cdr3_aa: ASRAGQNYGYT
cdr3_length: 11
j_call: TRBJ1-2
v_call: TRBV28

cdr3_aa: ASSPSGGVGQF
cdr3_length: 11
j_call: TRBJ2-1
v_call: TRBV9

cdr3_aa: ASSQEADNYGYT
cdr3_length: 12
j_call: TRBJ1-2
v_call: TRBV4-1

cdr3_aa: ASSSLTSGSEGDTQY
cdr3_length: 15
j_call: TRBJ2-3
v_call: TRBV7-8

cdr3_aa: ASSEARAGNTEAF
cdr3_length: 13
j_call: TRBJ1-1
v_call: TRBV2

cdr3_aa: ASRPGLRYNEQF
cdr3_length: 12
j_call: TRBJ2-1
v_call: TRBV7-8

cdr3_aa: ASSFLAGTDTQY
cdr3_length: 12
j_call: TRBJ2-3
v_call: TRBV6-5

cdr3_aa: ASSPQGLAVNTGELF
cdr3_length: 15
j_call: TRBJ2-2
v_call: TRBV19

cdr3_aa: ASSFTREQF
cdr3_length: 9
j_call: TRBJ2-1
v_call: TRBV7-8

cdr3_aa: ASSPYRVNTGELF
cdr3_length: 13
j_call: TRBJ2-2
v_call: TRBV6-5

cdr3_aa: ASSTSGESSYEQY
cdr3_length: 13
j_call: TRBJ2-7
v_call: TRBV28

cdr3_aa: ASRVIAQGGGTEAF
cdr3_length: 14
j_call: TRBJ1-1
v_call: TRBV4-1

cdr3_aa: ASTPGLAGAQEQY
cdr3_length: 13
j_call: TRBJ2-7
v_call: TRBV28

cdr3_aa: AISEAEGQGEGNTEAF
cdr3_length: 16
j_call: TRBJ1-1
v_call: TRBV10-3

cdr3_aa: ASSDRVMDTQY
cdr3_length: 11
j_call: TRBJ2-3
v_call: TRBV19

cdr3_aa: ASSQDTGGGEKLF
cdr3_length: 13
j_call: TRBJ1-4
v_call: TRBV4-1

cdr3_aa: ASKRSSGSLGTGELF
cdr3_length: 15
j_call: TRBJ2-2
v_call: TRBV19

cdr3_aa: SVEATGTMNTEAF
cdr3_length: 13
j_call: TRBJ1-1
v_call: TRBV29-1